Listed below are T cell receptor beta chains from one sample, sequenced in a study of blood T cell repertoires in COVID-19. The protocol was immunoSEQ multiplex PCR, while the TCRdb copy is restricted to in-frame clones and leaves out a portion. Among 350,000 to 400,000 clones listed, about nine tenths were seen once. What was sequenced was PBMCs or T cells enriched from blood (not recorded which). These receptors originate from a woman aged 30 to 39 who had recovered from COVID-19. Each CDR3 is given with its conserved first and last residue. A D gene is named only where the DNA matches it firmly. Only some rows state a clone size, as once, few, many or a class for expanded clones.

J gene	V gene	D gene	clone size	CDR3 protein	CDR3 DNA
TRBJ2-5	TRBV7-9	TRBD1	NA	CASSPGGSGAGGTQYF	TGTGCCAGCAGCCCCGGCGGATCCGGGGCAGGGGGGACCCAGTACTTC
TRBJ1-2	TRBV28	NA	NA	CASSLPNYGYTF	TGTGCCAGCAGTCTCCCCAACTATGGCTACACCTTC
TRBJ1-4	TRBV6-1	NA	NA	CASSEVIEKLFF	TGTGCCAGCAGTGAAGTTATAGAAAAACTGTTTTTT
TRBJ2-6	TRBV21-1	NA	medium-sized	CASSSYPKCGTGNSGANVLTF	TGTGCCAGCAGCAGCTACCCTAAGTGCGGGACAGGCAACTCTGGGGCCAACGTCCTGACTTTC
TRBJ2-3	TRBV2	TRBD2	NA	CASRGLADNTDTQYF	TGTGCCAGCAGGGGACTAGCGGATAACACAGATACGCAGTATTTT
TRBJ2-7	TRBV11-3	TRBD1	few	CASSLEGQNYEQYF	TGTGCCAGCAGCTTAGAGGGACAGAACTACGAGCAGTACTTC
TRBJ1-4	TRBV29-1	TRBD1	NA	CSVVADRGHEKLFF	TGCAGCGTTGTGGCGGACAGGGGTCATGAAAAACTGTTTTTT
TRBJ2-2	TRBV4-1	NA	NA	CASSQVRGLNTGELFF	TGCGCCAGCAGCCAAGTTAGGGGCCTGAACACCGGGGAGCTGTTTTTT
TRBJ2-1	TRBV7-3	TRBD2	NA	CASSSGLAGEQFF	TGTGCCAGCAGCTCCGGACTAGCCGGTGAGCAGTTCTTC
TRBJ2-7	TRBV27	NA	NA	CASSLPISYEQYF	TGTGCCAGCAGTTTACCAATCTCCTACGAGCAGTACTTC
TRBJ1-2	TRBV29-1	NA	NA	CSVEEGGYTF	TGCAGCGTTGAGGAGGGTGGCTACACCTTC
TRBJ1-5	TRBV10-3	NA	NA	CATTRDTNQPQHF	TGTGCCACTACCCGGGACACCAATCAGCCCCAGCATTTT
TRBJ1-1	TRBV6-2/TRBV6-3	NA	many	CASSFTVMNAEAFF	TGTGCCAGCAGCTTTACAGTTATGAACGCTGAAGCTTTCTTT
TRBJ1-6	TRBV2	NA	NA	CAKSGQGLDSPLHF	TGTGCCAAATCGGGGCAGGGGTTAGATTCACCCCTCCACTTT
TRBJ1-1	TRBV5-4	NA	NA	CASRGWGEHTEAFF	TGTGCCAGCAGGGGTTGGGGGGAACACACTGAAGCTTTCTTT
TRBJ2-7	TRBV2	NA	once	CASKLGGTSSYEQYF	TGTGCCAGCAAGTTAGGCGGCACTAGCTCCTACGAGCAGTACTTC
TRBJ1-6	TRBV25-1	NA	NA	CASARESGSPLHF	TGTGCCAGCGCCCGGGAATCCGGTTCACCCCTCCACTTT
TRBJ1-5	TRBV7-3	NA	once	CASSPHPQGAQHF	TGTGCCAGCAGCCCCCACCCCCAGGGTGCCCAGCATTTT
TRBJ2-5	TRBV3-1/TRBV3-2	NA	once	CASSTEKTQYF	TGTGCCAGCAGCACCGAGAAGACCCAGTACTTC
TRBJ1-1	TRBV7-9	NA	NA	CASSLAQLNTEAFF	TGTGCCAGCAGCTTAGCACAGCTGAACACTGAAGCTTTCTTT
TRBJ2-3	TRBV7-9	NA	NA	CASSLGVGSSTDTQYF	TGTGCCAGCAGCTTAGGGGTCGGGTCTAGCACAGATACGCAGTATTTT
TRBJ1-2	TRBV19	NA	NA	CASSASRGYTF	TGTGCCAGTAGTGCTTCGAGAGGCTACACCTTC
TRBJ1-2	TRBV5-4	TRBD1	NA	CASSLEYWDRGQNSDGYTF	TGTGCCAGCAGCTTGGAATATTGGGACAGGGGGCAAAATTCGGATGGCTACACCTTC
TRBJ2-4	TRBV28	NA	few	CASSLPYTDLLAKNIQYF	TGTGCCAGCAGTTTACCATATACAGATTTACTAGCCAAAAACATTCAGTACTTC
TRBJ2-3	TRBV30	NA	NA	CAWSVLTSTDTQYF	TGTGCCTGGAGTGTACTTACTAGCACAGATACGCAGTATTTT
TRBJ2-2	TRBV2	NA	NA	CASKTSVTTGELFF	TGTGCCAGCAAGACCAGCGTAACCACCGGGGAGCTGTTTTTT